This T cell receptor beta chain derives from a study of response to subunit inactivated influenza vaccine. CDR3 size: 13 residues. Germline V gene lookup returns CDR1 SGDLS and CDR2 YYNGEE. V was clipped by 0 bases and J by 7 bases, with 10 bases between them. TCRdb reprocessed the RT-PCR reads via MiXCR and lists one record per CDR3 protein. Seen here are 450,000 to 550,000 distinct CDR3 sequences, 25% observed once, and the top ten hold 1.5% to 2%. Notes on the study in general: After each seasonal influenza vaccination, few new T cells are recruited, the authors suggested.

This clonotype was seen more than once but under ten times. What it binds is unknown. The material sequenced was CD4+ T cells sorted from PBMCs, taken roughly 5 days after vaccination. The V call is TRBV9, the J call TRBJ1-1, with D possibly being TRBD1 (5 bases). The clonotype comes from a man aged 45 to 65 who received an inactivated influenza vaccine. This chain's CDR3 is CASSVGPQGEAFF. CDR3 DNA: TGTGCCAGCAGCGTAGGGCCCCAGGGTGAAGCTTTCTTT.